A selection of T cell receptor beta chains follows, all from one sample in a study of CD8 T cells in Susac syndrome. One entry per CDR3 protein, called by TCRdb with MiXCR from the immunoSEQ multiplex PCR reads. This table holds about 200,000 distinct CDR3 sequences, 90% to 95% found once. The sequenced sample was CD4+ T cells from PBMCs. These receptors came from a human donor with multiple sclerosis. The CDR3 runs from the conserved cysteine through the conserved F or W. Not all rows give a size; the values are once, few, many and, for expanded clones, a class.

CASSYGISNTEAFF	.	TRBV5-6	TRBJ1-1
CASSFNPPGTATYEQYF	.	TRBV5-1	TRBJ2-7
CSASRPYYGYTF	.	TRBV20-1	TRBJ1-2
CASSGTTSYEQYF	.	TRBV9	TRBJ2-7
CASSQALGPDYEQYF	.	TRBV3-1	TRBJ2-7
CSGEGGTDTQYF	.	TRBV29-1	TRBJ2-3
CASSVVAGNTEAFF	.	TRBV9	TRBJ1-1
CASSTSLDRGHSDTQYF	.	TRBV25-1	TRBJ2-3
CASSLIKGYNQPQHF	.	TRBV27	TRBJ1-5
CASSSSGRNTGELFF	.	TRBV6-6	TRBJ2-2
CASSTTPGFGGSYTF	.	TRBV12-3/TRBV12-4	TRBJ1-2
CSARDGTRLLEQFF	.	TRBV20-1	TRBJ2-1
CASSLAGSGNYNEQFF	.	TRBV5-1	TRBJ2-1
CATSQSNYNEQFF	.	TRBV24-1	TRBJ2-1
CAWTSGERRNTIYF	.	TRBV30	TRBJ1-3
CSVRGSGRYGYTF	.	TRBV29-1	TRBJ1-2
CASSPYSGRPSYEQYF	.	TRBV5-1	TRBJ2-7
CASSPGQGNGYGQFF	once	TRBV7-3	TRBJ2-1
CASSLIGATTDTQYF	.	TRBV7-9	TRBJ2-3
CASSSGQTANEQFF	.	TRBV5-1	TRBJ2-1
CAWSGQGIAEQYF	.	TRBV30	TRBJ2-7
CSARDPRDTQYF	.	TRBV20-1	TRBJ2-3
CAWAPLAVYNEQFF	.	TRBV30	TRBJ2-1
CASSLTGAHGYTF	.	TRBV7-3	TRBJ1-2
CAWSVWIGEKLFF	.	TRBV30	TRBJ1-4
CSARPTRFRNEQYF	.	TRBV20-1	TRBJ2-7
CAISERLNSHSSNEQFF	.	TRBV10-3	TRBJ2-1
CASSLATVLNTEAFF	.	TRBV5-1	TRBJ1-1
CSAQTGGGEKLFF	.	TRBV20-1	TRBJ1-4
CASSRDRIGYTF	once	TRBV3-1	TRBJ1-2
CASSPPSAPRSPLHF	.	TRBV18	TRBJ1-6
CTSSPLTSGGEEETQYF	.	TRBV1	TRBJ2-5
CASSLTGTGGSEQYF	.	TRBV5-1	TRBJ2-7
CASSLRGSADTQYF	.	TRBV7-3	TRBJ2-3
CASSFEGDRMNTEAFF	.	TRBV12-3/TRBV12-4	TRBJ1-1
CASSSQGNQPQHF	.	TRBV5-1	TRBJ1-5
CSVENSGEQFF	.	TRBV29-1	TRBJ2-1
CASSLAGRGLDTQYF	.	TRBV27	TRBJ2-3
CSAIERIQETQYF	.	TRBV20-1	TRBJ2-5
CATSTDRGNTQYF	.	TRBV15	TRBJ2-3
CSGFSDEKLFF	.	TRBV29-1	TRBJ1-4
CASFGLGHGYTF	.	TRBV28	TRBJ1-2
CASSAGLLNYGYTF	.	TRBV6-5	TRBJ1-2
CSVEQGGTDTQYF	few	TRBV29-1	TRBJ2-3
CASIRTATYGYTF	.	TRBV2	TRBJ1-2
CASSPRGPLNTEAFF	.	TRBV18	TRBJ1-1
CASSPPSLVSEQYF	.	TRBV18	TRBJ2-7
CASSAFMHNEQFF	.	TRBV9	TRBJ2-1
CASSDGPNSYNEQFF	.	TRBV10-2	TRBJ2-1